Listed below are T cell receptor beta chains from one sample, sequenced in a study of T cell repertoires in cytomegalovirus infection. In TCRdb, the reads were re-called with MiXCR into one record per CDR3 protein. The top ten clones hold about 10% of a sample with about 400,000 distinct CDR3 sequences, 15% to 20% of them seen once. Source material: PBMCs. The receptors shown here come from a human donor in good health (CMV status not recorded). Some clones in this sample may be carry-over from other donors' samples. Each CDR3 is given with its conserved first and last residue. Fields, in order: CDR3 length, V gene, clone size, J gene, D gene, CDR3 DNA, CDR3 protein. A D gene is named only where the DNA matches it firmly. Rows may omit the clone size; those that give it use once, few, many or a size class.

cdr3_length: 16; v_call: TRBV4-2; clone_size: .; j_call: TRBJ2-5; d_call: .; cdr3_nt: TGTGCCAGCAGCCAAGATGGAGGGCACAAAGCTGGGACCCAGTACTTC; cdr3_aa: CASSQDGGHKAGTQYF
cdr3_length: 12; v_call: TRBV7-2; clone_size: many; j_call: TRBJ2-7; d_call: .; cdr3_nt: TGTGCCAGCGGGGTGATGACCTACGAGCAGTACTTC; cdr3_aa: CASGVMTYEQYF
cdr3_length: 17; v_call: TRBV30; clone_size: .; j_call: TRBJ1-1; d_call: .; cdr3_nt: TGTGCCTGGATCGGGGGGGTAGACGGCGGCCACAGTACTGAAGCTTTCTTT; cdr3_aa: CAWIGGVDGGHSTEAFF
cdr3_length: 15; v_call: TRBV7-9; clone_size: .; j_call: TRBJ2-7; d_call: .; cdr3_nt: TGTGCCAGCAGCTTAGGCGGAACCCTAGACTACGAGCAGTACTTC; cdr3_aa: CASSLGGTLDYEQYF
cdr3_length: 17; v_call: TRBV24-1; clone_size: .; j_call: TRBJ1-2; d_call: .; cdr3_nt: TGTGCCACCAGTGACTCCACCGGGCCTACCCCAAGCTATGGCTACACCTTC; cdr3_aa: CATSDSTGPTPSYGYTF
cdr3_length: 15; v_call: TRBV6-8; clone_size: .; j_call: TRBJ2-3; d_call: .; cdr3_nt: TGTGCCAGCAGTTCGCGTCCCGCTAAGGCAGATACGCAGTATTTT; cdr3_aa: CASSSRPAKADTQYF
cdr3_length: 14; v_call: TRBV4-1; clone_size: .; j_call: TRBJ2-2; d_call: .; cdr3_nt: TGCGCCAGCAACTGGAGACTGAACACCGGGGAGCTGTTTTTT; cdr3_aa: CASNWRLNTGELFF
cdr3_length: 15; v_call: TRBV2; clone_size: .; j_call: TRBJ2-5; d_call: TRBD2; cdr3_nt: TGTGCCAGCACTTTACTAGCGGGAAGGTCAGAGACCCAGTACTTC; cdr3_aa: CASTLLAGRSETQYF
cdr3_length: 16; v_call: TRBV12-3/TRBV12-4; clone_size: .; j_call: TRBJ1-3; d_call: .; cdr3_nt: TGTGCCAGCAGTTTAGTGGGTCCGGGAGGTGGAAACACCATATATTTT; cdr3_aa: CASSLVGPGGGNTIYF
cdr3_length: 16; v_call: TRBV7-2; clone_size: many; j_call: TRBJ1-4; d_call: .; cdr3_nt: TGTGCCAGCAGCTTAGTTAGGTACAATGGTCGCGAAAAACTGTTTTTT; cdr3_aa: CASSLVRYNGREKLFF
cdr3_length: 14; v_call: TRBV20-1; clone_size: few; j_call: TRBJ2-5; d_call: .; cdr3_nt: TGCAGTGCCTCCAACGGACGGAGCGGGCGAACCCAGTACTTC; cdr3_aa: CSASNGRSGRTQYF
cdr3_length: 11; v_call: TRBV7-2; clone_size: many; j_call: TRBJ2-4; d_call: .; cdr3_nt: TGTGCCAGCAGCTTAGCTGACATTCAGTACTTC; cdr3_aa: CASSLADIQYF
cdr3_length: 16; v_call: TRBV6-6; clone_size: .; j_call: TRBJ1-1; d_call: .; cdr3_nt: TGTGCCAGCAGTTACTTGGGGGGGCTCCGTAAGAGTGAAGCTTTCTTT; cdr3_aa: CASSYLGGLRKSEAFF
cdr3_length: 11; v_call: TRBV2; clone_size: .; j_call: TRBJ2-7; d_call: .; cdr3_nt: TGTGCCAGCAGTGTAGTTGGGGAGCAGTACTTC; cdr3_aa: CASSVVGEQYF
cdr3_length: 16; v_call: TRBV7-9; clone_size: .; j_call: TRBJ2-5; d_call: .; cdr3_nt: TGTGCCAGCAGCTCCCAGAGTCGGGGGGCAGCGGAGACCCAGTACTTC; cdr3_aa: CASSSQSRGAAETQYF
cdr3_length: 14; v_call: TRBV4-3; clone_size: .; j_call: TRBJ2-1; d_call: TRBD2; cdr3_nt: TGCGCCAGCAGCCTTCACGGGAGGTTCAATGAGCAGTTCTTC; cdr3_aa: CASSLHGRFNEQFF
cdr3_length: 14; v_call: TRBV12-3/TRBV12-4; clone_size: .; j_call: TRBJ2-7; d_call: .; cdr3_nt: TGTGCCAGCAACCGCCTGGGGACTCCCTACGAGCAGTACTTC; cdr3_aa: CASNRLGTPYEQYF
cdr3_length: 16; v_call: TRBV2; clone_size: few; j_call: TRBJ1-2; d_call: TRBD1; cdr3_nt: TGTGCCAGCAGTCCCATTGGGGACAGGAGGAACTATGGCTACACCTTC; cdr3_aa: CASSPIGDRRNYGYTF
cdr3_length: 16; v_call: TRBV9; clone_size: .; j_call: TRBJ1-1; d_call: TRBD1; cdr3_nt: TGTGCCAGCAGCGTCGGTCTTACAGGGGGCCAAGCCGAAGCTTTCTTT; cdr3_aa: CASSVGLTGGQAEAFF
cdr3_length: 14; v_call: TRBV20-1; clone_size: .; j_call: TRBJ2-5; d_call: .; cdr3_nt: TGCAGTGCTAGAGATCTTGGACATCAAGAGACCCAGTACTTC; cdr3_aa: CSARDLGHQETQYF
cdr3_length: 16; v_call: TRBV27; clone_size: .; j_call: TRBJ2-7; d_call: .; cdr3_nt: TGTGCCAGCCCAACGGGCCAGACAGGGACTGATTACGAGCAGTACTTC; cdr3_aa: CASPTGQTGTDYEQYF
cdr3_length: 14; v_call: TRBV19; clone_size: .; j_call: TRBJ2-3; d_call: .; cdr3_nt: TGTGCCAGTAGGAACAGGGAAAGGACAGATACGCAGTATTTT; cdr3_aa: CASRNRERTDTQYF
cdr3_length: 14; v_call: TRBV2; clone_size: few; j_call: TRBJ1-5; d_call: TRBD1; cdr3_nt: TGTGCCAGCAGGGGACAGGGGCCGGATCAGCCCCAGCATTTT; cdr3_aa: CASRGQGPDQPQHF
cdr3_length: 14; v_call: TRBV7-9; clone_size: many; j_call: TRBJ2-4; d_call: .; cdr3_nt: TGTGCCAGCAGCCCGAGGGTGGGGTCGAACATTCAGTACTTC; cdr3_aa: CASSPRVGSNIQYF
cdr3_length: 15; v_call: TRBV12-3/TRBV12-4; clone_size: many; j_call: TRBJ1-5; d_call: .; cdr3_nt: TGTGCCAGCAGTGTACCGGTGGGGAGAGGACAGCCCCAGCATTTT; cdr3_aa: CASSVPVGRGQPQHF
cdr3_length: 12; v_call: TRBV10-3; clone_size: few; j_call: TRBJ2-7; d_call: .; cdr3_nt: TGTGCCATCAGTAGCCTACCCCACGAGCAGTACTTC; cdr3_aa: CAISSLPHEQYF
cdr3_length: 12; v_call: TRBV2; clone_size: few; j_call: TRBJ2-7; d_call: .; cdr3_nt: TGTGCCAGCAGTGCTACCTCATACGAGCAGTACTTC; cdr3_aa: CASSATSYEQYF
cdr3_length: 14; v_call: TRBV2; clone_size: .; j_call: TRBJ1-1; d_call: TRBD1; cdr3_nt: TGTGCCAGCAGCGGAGTACAGGGGCGCCTTGGAGCTTTCTTT; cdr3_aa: CASSGVQGRLGAFF
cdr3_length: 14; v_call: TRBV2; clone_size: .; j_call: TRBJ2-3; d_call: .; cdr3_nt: TGTGCCAGCGGACCTGGCCTGAGCACAGATACGCAGTATTTT; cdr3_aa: CASGPGLSTDTQYF
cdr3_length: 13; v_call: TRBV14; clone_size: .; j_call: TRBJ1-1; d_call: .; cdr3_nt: TGTGCCAGCAGCGAAGCAGGGGACACTGAAGCTTTCTTT; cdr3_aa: CASSEAGDTEAFF
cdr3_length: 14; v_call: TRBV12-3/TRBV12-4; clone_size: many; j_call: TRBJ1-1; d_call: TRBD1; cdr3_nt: TGTGCCAGCAGTTCCCTAGGGGGCAACACTGAAGCTTTCTTT; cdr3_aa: CASSSLGGNTEAFF
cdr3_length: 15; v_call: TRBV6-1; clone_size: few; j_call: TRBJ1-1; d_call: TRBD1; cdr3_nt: TGTGCCAGCAGTGGGGGACAGGGGGTAGTCACTGAAGCTTTCTTT; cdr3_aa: CASSGGQGVVTEAFF
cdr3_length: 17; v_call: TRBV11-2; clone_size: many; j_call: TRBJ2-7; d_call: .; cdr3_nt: TGTGCCAGCAGCTTAATGTCGTATGGGACTGAAAACTACGAGCAGTACTTC; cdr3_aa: CASSLMSYGTENYEQYF
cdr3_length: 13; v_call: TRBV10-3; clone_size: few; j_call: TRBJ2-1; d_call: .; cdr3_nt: TGTGCCATCAGTGTTAATCCGTACAATGAGCAGTTCTTC; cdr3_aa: CAISVNPYNEQFF
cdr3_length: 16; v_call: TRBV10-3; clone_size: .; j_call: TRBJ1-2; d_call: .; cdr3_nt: TGTGCCATCACGACCACCCCCCGGGACCTGGGCGGTGGCTACACCTTC; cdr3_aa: CAITTTPRDLGGGYTF
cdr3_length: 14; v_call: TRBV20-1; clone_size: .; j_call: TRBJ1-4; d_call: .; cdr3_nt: TGCAGTGCTAGTTCGCGGCAAGCTAATGAAAAACTGTTTTTT; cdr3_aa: CSASSRQANEKLFF
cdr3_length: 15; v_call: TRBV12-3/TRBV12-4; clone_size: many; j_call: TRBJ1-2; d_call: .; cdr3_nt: TGTGCCAGCAGTTTAACAGGCGGTCAGACGAATGGCTACACCTTC; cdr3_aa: CASSLTGGQTNGYTF
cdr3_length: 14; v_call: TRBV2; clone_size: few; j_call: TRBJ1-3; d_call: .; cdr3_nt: TGTGCCAGCAGTGTTTGGTCTACTGGAAACACCATATATTTT; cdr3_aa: CASSVWSTGNTIYF
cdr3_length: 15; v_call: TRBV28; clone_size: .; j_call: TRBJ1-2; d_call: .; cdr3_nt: TGTGCCAGCAGTAACATCCCAACAGAAACTTATGGCTACACCTTC; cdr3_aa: CASSNIPTETYGYTF
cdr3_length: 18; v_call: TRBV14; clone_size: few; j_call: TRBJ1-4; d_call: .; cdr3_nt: TGTGCCAGCAGCCAATTTCTGGGACCTTCATTGGGCGATGAAAAACTGTTTTTT; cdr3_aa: CASSQFLGPSLGDEKLFF
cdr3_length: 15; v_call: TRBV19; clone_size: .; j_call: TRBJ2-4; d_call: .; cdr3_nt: TGTGCCAGTAGTCTACTGGGCCTAGCCAAAAACATTCAGTACTTC; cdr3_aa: CASSLLGLAKNIQYF
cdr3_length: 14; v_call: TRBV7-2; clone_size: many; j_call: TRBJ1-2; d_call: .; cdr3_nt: TGTGCCAGCAGCTTAGATTCGGTGAACTATGGCTACACCTTC; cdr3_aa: CASSLDSVNYGYTF
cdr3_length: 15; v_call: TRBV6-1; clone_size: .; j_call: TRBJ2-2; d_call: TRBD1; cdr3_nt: TGTGCCAGCAGTGAACTGGGACAGGGCGCCGGGGAGCTGTTTTTT; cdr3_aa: CASSELGQGAGELFF
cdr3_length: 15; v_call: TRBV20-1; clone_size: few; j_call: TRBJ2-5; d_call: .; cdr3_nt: TGCAGTGCCACTCTGGCGGGGTGGGCCGGGGGGACCCAGTACTTC; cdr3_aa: CSATLAGWAGGTQYF
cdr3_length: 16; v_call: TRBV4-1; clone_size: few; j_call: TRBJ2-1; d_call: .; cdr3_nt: TGCGCCAGCAGCCACTCCTCTAGCGACTCCTACAATGAGCAGTTCTTC; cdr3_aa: CASSHSSSDSYNEQFF
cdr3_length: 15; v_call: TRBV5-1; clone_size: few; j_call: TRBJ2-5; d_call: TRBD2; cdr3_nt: TGCGCCAGCAGCTTGGCCTTCGGGGGGGCGGAGACCCAGTACTTC; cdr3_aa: CASSLAFGGAETQYF